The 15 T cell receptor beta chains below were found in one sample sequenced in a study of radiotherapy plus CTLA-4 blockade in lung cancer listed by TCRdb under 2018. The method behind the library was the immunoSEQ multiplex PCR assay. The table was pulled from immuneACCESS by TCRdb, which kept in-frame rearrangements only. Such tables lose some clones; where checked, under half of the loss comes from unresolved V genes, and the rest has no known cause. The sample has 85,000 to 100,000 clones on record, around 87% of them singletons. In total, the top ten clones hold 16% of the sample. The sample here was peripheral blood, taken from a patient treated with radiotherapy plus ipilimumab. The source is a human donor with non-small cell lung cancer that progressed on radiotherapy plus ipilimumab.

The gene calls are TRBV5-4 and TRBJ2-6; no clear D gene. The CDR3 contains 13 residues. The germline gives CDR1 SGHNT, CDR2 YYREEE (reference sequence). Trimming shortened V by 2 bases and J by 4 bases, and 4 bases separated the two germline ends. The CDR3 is CASSLSGANVLTF. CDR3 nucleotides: TGTGCCAGCAGCTTATCCGGGGCCAACGTCCTGACTTTC.

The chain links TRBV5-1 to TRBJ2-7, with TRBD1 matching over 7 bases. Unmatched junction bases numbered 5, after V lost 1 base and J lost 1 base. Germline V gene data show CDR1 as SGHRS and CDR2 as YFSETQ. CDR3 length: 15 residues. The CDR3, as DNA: TGCGCCAGCAGCTTGTCGGGACAGAGGTCCTACGAGCAGTACTTC. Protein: CASSLSGQRSYEQYF.

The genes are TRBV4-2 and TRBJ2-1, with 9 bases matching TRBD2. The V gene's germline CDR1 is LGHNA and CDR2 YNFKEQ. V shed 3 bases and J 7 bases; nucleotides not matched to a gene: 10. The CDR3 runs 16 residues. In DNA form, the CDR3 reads TGTGCCAGCAGCCAGGCACGGGGGCTAGCGGGGAATGAGCAGTTCTTC. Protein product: CASSQARGLAGNEQFF.

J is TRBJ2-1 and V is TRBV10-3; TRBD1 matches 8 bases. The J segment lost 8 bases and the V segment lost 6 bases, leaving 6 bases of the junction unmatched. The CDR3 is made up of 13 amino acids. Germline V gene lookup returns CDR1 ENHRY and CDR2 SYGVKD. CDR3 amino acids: CAISRKDRDEQFF. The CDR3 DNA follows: TGTGCCATCAGCAGGAAGGACAGGGATGAGCAGTTCTTC.

The CDR3 loop is CASSPRGSGANVLTF. The CDR3 bases are TGCGCCAGCAGCCCCCGGGGATCTGGGGCCAACGTCCTGACTTTC. V usage is TRBV4-1 and J usage is TRBJ2-6; D perhaps matches TRBD2 (5 bases). CDR1 and CDR2 from the germline V gene are MGHRA and YSYEKL. The CDR3 is made up of 15 amino acids. Trimming took off 4 bases at V and 1 base at J, with 8 bases between the two ends.

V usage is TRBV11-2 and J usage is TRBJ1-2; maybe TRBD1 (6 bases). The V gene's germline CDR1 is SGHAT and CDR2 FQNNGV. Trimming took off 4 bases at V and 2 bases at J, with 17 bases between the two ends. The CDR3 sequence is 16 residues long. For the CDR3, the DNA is TGTGCCAGCAGCTCTTTTAGGGGGGCCCAGAACTATGGCTACACCTTC. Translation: CASSSFRGAQNYGYTF. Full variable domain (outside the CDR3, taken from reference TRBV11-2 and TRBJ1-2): EAGVAQSPRYKIIEKRQSVAFWCNPISGHATLYWYQQILGQGPKLLIQFQNNGVVDDSQLPKDRFSAERLKGVDSTLKIQPAKLEDSAVYLCASSSFRGAQNYGYTFGSGTRLTVV.

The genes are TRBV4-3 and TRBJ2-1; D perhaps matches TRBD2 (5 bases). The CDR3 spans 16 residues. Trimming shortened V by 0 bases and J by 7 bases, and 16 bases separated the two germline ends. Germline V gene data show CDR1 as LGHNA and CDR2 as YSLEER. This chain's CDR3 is CASSQDWRVAMNEQFF. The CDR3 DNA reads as TGCGCCAGCAGCCAAGATTGGCGGGTAGCCATGAATGAGCAGTTCTTC.

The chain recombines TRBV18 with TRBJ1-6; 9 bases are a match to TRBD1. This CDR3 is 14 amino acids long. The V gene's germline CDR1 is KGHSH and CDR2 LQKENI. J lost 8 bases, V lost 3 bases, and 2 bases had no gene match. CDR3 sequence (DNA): TGTGCCAGCTCACCGACAGGGGGAGATTCACCCCTCCACTTT. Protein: CASSPTGGDSPLHF.

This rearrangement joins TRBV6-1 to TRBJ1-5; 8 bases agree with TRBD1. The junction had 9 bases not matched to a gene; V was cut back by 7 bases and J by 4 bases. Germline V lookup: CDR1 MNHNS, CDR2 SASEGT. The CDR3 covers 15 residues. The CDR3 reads CASTSGTGRNQPQHF. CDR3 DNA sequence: TGTGCCAGCACCTCTGGGACAGGCCGAAATCAGCCCCAGCATTTT.

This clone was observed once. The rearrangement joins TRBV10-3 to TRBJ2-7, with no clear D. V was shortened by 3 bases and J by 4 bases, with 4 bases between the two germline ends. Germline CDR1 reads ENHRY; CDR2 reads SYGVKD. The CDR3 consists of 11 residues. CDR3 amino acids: CAISELYEQYF. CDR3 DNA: TGTGCCATCAGTGAATTGTACGAGCAGTACTTC.

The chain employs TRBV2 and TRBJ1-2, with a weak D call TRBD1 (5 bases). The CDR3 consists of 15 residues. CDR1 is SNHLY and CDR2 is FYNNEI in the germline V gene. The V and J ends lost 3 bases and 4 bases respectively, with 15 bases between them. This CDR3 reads CASSDSEGISYGYTF. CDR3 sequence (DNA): TGTGCCAGCAGTGACTCGGAGGGGATATCCTATGGCTACACCTTC.

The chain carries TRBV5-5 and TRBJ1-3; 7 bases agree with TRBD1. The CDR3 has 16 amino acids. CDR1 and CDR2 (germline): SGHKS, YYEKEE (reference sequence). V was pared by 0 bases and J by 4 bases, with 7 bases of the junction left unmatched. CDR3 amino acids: CASSLVQGVGGNTIYF. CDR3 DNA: TGTGCCAGCAGCTTGGTTCAGGGGGTAGGAGGAAACACCATATATTTT.

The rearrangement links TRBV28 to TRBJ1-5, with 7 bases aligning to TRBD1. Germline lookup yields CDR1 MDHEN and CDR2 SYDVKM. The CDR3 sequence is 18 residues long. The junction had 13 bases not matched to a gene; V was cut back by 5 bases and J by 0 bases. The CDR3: CASSPGGQNLFSNQPQHF. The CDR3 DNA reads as TGTGCCAGCAGTCCGGGGGGACAGAACTTATTTAGCAATCAGCCCCAGCATTTT.

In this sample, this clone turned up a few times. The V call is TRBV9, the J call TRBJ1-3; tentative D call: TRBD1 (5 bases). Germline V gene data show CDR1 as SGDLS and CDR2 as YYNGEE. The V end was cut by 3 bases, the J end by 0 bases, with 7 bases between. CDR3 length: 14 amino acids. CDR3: CASSGGGSGNTIYF. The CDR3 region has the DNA TGTGCCAGCAGCGGCGGGGGCTCTGGAAACACCATATATTTT.

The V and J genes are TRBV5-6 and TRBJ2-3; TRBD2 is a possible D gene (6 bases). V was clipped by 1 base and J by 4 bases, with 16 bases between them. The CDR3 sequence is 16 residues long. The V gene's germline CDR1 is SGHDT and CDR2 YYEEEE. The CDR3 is CASSLRTTGAADTQYF. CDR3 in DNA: TGTGCCAGCAGCTTGAGAACGACGGGAGCGGCAGATACGCAGTATTTT. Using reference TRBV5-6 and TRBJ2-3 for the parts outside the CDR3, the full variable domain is DAGVTQSPTHLIKTRGQQVTLRCSPKSGHDTVSWYQQALGQGPQFIFQYYEEEERQRGNFPDRFSGHQFPNYSSELNVNALLLGDSALYLCASSLRTTGAADTQYFGPGTRLTVL.